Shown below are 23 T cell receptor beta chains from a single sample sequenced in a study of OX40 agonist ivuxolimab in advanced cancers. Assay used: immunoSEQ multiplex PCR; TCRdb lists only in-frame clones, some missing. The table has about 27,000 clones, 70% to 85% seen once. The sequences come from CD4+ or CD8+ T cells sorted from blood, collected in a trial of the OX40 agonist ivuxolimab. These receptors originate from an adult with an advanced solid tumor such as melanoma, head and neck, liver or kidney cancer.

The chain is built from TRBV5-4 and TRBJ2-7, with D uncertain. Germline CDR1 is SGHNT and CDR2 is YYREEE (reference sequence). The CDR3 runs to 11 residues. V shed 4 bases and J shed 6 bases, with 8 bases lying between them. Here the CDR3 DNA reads TGTGCCAGCAGCCGTGGAAGCGAGCAGTACTTC. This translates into CASSRGSEQYF.

CDR3 sequence: CASSLLGRGLEWGGYTF. The CDR3 DNA is TGTGCCAGCAGTTTATTAGGCAGGGGGCTGGAGTGGGGCGGCTACACCTTC. This rearrangement joins TRBV27 to TRBJ1-2, with 8 positions matching TRBD1. V shed 1 base, J shed 8 bases, and the junction held 15 bases outside the gene matches. CDR1 is MNHEY, CDR2 SMNVEV, per germline (reference sequence). The CDR3 is made up of 17 amino acids.

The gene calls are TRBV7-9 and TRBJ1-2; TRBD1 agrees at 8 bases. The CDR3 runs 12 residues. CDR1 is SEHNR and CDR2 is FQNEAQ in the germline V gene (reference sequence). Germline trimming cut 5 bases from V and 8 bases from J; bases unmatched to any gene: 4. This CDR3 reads CASSGQGLGYTF. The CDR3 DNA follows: TGTGCCAGCAGCGGACAGGGTCTGGGCTACACCTTC.

The CDR3 region is CASSGTRYNEQFF. The CDR3, as DNA: TGCGCCAGTTCAGGGACTCGTTACAATGAGCAGTTCTTC. V gene TRBV10-1 combines with J gene TRBJ2-1; a weak D match, TRBD2 (6 bases). This CDR3 region has 13 residues. CDR1 is WNHNN and CDR2 is SYGVQD in the germline V gene (reference sequence). With 9 bases removed from V and 4 bases from J, the gap between germline ends came to 13 bases.

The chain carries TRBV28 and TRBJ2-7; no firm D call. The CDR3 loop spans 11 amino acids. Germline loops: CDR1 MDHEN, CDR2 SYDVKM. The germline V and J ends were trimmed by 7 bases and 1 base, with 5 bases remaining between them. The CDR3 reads CASTGSYEQYF. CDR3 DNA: TGTGCCAGCACAGGTTCCTACGAGCAGTACTTC. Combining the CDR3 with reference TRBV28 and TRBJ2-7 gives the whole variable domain DVKVTQSSRYLVKRTGEKVFLECVQDMDHENMFWYRQDPGLGLRLIYFSYDVKMKEKGDIPEGYSVSREKKERFSLILESASTNQTSMYLCASTGSYEQYFGPGTRLTVT.

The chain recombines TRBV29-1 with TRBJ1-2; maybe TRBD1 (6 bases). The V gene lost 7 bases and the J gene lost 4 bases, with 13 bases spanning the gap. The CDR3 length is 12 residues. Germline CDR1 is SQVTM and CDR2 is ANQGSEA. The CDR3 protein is CSAERGAYGYTF. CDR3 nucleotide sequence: TGCAGCGCCGAGCGGGGGGCCTATGGCTACACCTTC. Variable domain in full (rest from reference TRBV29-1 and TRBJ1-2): SAVISQKPSRDICQRGTSLTIQCQVDSQVTMMFWYRQQPGQSLTLIATANQGSEATYESGFVIDKFPISRPNLTFSTLTVSNMSPEDSSIYLCSAERGAYGYTFGSGTRLTVV.

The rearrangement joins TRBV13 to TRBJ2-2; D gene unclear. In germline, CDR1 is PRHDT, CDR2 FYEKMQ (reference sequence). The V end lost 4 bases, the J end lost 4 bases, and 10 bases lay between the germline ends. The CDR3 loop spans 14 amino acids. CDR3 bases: TGTGCCAGCAGCTCTACAGTCTCCACCGGGGAGCTGTTTTTT. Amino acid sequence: CASSSTVSTGELFF.

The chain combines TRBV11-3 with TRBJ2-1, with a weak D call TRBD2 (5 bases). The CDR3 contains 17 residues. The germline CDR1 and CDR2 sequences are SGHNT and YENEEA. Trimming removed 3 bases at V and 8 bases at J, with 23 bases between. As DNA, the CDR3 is TGTGCCAGCAGCTTGGGGAGAACGCGCTCGGTTATCGATGAGCAGTTCTTC. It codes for CASSLGRTRSVIDEQFF.

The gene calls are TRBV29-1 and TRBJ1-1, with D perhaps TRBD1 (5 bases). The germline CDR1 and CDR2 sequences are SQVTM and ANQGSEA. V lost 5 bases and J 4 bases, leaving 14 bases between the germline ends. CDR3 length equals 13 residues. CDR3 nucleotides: TGCAGCGTTCTTAACGGTGGGGGCACTGAAGCTTTCTTT. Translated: CSVLNGGGTEAFF.

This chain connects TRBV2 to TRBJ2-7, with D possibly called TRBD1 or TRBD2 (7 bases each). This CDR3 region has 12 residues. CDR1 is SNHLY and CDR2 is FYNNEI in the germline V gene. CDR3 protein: CASGGQSYEQYF. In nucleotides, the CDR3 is TGTGCGTCGGGGGGACAGAGCTACGAGCAGTACTTC.

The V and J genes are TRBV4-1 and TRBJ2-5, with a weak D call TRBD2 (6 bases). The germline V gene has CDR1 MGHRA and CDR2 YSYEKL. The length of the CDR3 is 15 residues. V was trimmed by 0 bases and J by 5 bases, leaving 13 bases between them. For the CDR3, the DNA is TGCGCCAGCAGCCAAGACCCGGGAGATGTTGAGACCCAGTACTTC. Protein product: CASSQDPGDVETQYF.

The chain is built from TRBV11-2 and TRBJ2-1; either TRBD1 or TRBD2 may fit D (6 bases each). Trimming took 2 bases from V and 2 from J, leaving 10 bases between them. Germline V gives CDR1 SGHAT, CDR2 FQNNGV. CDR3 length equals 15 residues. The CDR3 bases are TGTGCCAGCAGCTTATGGGGGGCCGCCTACAATGAGCAGTTCTTC. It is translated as CASSLWGAAYNEQFF.

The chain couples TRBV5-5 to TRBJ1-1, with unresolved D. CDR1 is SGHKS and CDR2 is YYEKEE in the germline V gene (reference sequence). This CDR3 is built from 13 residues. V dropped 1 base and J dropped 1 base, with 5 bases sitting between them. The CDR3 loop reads CASSLWENTEAFF. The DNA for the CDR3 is TGTGCCAGCAGCTTGTGGGAGAACACTGAAGCTTTCTTT.

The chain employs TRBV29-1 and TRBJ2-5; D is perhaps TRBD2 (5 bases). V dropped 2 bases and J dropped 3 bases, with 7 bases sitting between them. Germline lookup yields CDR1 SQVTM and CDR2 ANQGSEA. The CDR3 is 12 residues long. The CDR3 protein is CSVEIGEETQYF. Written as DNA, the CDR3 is TGCAGCGTTGAAATCGGGGAAGAGACCCAGTACTTC. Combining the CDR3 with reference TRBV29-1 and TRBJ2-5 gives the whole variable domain SAVISQKPSRDICQRGTSLTIQCQVDSQVTMMFWYRQQPGQSLTLIATANQGSEATYESGFVIDKFPISRPNLTFSTLTVSNMSPEDSSIYLCSVEIGEETQYFGPGTRLLVL.

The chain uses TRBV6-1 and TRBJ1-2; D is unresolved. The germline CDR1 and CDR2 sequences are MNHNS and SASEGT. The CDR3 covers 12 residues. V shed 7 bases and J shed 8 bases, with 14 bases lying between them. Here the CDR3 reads CASMLDGVGYTF. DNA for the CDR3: TGTGCCAGCATGCTGGACGGCGTCGGCTACACCTTC.

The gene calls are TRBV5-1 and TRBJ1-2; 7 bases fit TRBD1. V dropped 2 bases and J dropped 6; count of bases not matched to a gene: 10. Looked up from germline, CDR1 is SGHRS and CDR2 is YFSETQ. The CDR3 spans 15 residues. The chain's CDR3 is CASSLTGDPLHGYTF. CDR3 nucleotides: TGCGCCAGCAGCTTAACAGGGGATCCTCTGCATGGCTACACCTTC.

CDR3 protein: CASSPGGDSGYSYNEQFF. DNA of the CDR3: TGTGCCAGCAGCCCGGGAGGGGACTCCGGGTACTCCTACAATGAGCAGTTCTTC. This chain joins TRBV5-6 and TRBJ2-1; 8 bases agree with TRBD2. V dropped 4 bases and J dropped 0; count of bases not matched to a gene: 12. The germline V gene encodes CDR1 SGHDT and CDR2 YYEEEE. The CDR3 runs 18 residues.

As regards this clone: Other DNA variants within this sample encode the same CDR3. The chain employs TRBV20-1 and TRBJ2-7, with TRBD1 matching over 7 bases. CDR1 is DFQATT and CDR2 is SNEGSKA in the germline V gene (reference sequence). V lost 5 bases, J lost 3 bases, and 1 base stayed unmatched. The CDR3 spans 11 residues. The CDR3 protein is CSAGTDYEQYF. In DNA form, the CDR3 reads TGCAGTGCTGGGACAGACTACGAGCAGTACTTC.

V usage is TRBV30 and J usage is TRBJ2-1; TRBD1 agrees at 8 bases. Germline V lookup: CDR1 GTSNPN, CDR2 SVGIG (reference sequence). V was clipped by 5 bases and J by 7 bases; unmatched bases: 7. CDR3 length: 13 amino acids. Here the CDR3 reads CAWGQGNYNEQFF. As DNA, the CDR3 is TGTGCCTGGGGACAGGGAAATTATAATGAGCAGTTCTTC.

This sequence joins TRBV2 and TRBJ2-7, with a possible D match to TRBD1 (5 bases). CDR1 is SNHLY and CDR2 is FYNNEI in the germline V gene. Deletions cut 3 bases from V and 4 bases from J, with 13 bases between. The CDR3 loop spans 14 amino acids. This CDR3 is CASSDPDNLYEQYF. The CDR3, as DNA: TGTGCCAGCAGTGATCCGGACAATCTATACGAGCAGTACTTC.

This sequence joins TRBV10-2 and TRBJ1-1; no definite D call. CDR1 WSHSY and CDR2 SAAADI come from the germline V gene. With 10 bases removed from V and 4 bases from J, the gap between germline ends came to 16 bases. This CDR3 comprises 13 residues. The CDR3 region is CATSIGGSTEAFF. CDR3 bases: TGCGCCACCTCGATCGGTGGGAGCACTGAAGCTTTCTTT.

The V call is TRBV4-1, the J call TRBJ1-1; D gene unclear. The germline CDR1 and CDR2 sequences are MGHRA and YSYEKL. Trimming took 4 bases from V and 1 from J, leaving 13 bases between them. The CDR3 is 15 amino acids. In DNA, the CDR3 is TGCGCCAGCAGCCCAATCCGACTTCAGAACACTGAAGCTTTCTTT. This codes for CASSPIRLQNTEAFF.

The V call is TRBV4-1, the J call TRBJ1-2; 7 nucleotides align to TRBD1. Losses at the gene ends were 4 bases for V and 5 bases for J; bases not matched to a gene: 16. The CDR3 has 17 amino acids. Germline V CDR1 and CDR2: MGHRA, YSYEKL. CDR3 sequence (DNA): TGCGCCAGCAGCCCTTTATCCGGGACAGCGCCCAAATATGGCTACACCTTC. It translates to CASSPLSGTAPKYGYTF.